This entry features one T cell receptor beta chain sequence. This sample was taken from a study of T cell changes during pregnancy in multiple sclerosis. Sequencing used immunoSEQ multiplex PCR; TCRdb keeps in-frame clones, though not all of them. The table includes under 75,000 clones, under 95% detected once. Trimming took 4 bases from V and 2 from J, leaving 12 bases between them. CDR3 length: 14 residues. CDR1 and CDR2 (germline): SGHKS, YYEKEE (reference sequence). The sequencing used CD4+ T cells from peripheral blood mononuclear cells, collected after pregnancy. The sequence was obtained from a female donor in good health, enrolled as a control in a pregnancy study. The chain joins TRBV5-5 to TRBJ1-1; TRBD1 might be the D (6 bases). The CDR3 DNA reads as TGTGCCAGCAGCGGGACAACAGGAAACACTGAAGCTTTCTTT. It codes for CASSGTTGNTEAFF.